The rows below give T cell receptor beta chains drawn from one sample of a study of identical twins. MiXCR was run by TCRdb on the 5' RACE reads, yielding one entry per CDR3 protein. Of hundreds of thousands of distinct CDR3 sequences in the sample, about 12% were seen once. The same data also contributed to another study, on yellow fever vaccine responses in identical twins.

Sample: PBMCs. The receptors originated from a woman aged 18-29 years in good health. The CDR3 runs from the conserved cysteine through the conserved F or W. The order of the fields is CDR3 protein, CDR3 DNA, J gene, clone size, D gene, V gene. D genes are given only for firm matches. Only part of the rows carry a size: once, few, many, or a class if the clone is expanded.

CSAASGRVNEQFF	TGCAGTGCCGCTAGCGGGAGGGTCAATGAGCAGTTCTTC	TRBJ2-1	.	TRBD2	TRBV20-1
CASSLATTEYNEQFF	TGCGCCAGCAGCTTGGCCACTACTGAGTACAATGAGCAGTTCTTC	TRBJ2-1	many	.	TRBV5-1
CASSSLGGLGNQFF	TGTGCCAGCAGTTCCTTGGGGGGCCTCGGGAACCAGTTCTTC	TRBJ2-1	few	.	TRBV28
CASSDSQNTGELFF	TGTGCCAGCAGTGACAGTCAGAACACCGGGGAGCTGTTTTTT	TRBJ2-2	.	.	TRBV2
CASSQDPLPSSVHTDTQYF	TGCGCCAGCAGCCAAGATCCCCTCCCGTCGTCGGTTCACACAGATACGCAGTATTTT	TRBJ2-3	few	.	TRBV4-1
CASSFRGAIINEQFF	TGTGCCAGCAGTTTCCGGGGGGCGATAATCAATGAGCAGTTCTTC	TRBJ2-1	.	.	TRBV12-3/TRBV12-4
CASSLTGRTGELFF	TGTGCCAGCAGCTTGACAGGCCGAACCGGGGAGCTGTTTTTT	TRBJ2-2	.	.	TRBV7-7
CASSLIDSSYNEQFF	TGTGCCAGCAGCTTAATCGATAGTTCCTACAATGAGCAGTTCTTC	TRBJ2-1	few	.	TRBV11-2
CASSAFRDANETQYF	TGTGCCAGCAGTGCCTTCCGGGATGCAAACGAGACCCAGTACTTC	TRBJ2-5	.	.	TRBV6-1
CSARDLESETQYF	TGCAGTGCTAGAGATCTCGAGTCGGAGACCCAGTACTTC	TRBJ2-5	.	.	TRBV20-1
CASSHPGQDNSPLHF	TGTGCCAGCAGCCATCCGGGACAGGATAATTCACCCCTCCACTTT	TRBJ1-6	many	TRBD1	TRBV3-1
CASSLALARPDWDEQFF	TGTGCCAGCAGTTTAGCCCTTGCAAGACCAGACTGGGATGAGCAGTTCTTC	TRBJ2-1	.	.	TRBV12-3/TRBV12-4
CASTNIGTVRTGELFF	TGTGCCAGCACCAATATCGGGACAGTCAGGACCGGGGAGCTGTTTTTT	TRBJ2-2	few	TRBD1	TRBV3-1
CASSEFSGGYNEQFF	TGTGCCAGCAGTGAATTTAGCGGGGGATACAATGAGCAGTTCTTC	TRBJ2-1	many	TRBD2	TRBV6-1
CAIAGLAGDYEQYF	TGTGCCATTGCTGGACTAGCGGGAGACTACGAGCAGTACTTC	TRBJ2-7	few	TRBD2	TRBV10-3
CAISEPTDTQYF	TGTGCCATCAGTGAACCCACAGATACGCAGTATTTT	TRBJ2-3	few	.	TRBV10-3